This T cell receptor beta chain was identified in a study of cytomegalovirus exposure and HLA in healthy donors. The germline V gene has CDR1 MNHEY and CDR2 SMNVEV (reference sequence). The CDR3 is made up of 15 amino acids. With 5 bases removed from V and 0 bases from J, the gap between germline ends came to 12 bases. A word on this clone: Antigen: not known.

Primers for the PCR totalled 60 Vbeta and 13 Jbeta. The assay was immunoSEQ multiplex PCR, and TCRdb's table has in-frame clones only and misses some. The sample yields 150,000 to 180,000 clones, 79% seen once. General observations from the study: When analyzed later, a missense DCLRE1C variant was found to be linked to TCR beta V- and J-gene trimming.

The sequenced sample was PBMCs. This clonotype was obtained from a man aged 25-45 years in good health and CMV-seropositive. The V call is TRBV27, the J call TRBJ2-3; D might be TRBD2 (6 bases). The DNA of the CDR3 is TGTGCCAGCAGTGGACTATCTACTAGCACAGATACGCAGTATTTT. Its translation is CASSGLSTSTDTQYF.